This note documents a single T cell receptor beta chain sequence. The CDR3 contains 15 residues. The V end lost 5 bases, the J end lost 8 bases, and 16 bases lay between the germline ends. Germline V gene sequence: CDR1 SGHAT, CDR2 FQDESV (reference sequence). The data are from a study of human T cells and chemical hapten exposure. Study-level background: For the roughly 24-week duration of the study, patients were given weekly doses of diphenylcyclopropenone on the scalp. 0.01% DPC was applied to the upper back in patch tests, which were read at 6 days. Small volume differences among pooled libraries mainly caused per-sample TCR yield variation.

TCRdb independently ran MiXCR on the RACE reads; one entry per CDR3 protein. The repertoire has some 330,000 distinct CDR3 sequences, around 5.5% of them found once; the top ten carry approximately 8.2%. Time point noted: pre-sensitization, week 0. Treatment described: therapeutic diphenylcyclopropenone sensitization with weekly scalp DPC. Here the sequenced sample was whole blood, taken in connection with sensitization to the hapten diphenylcyclopropenone (DPC). The receptor was derived from a woman under 30 with alopecia areata. Some clones in this sample may be carry-over from other donors' samples. The chain recombines TRBV11-1 with TRBJ1-6, with D uncertain. The CDR3 nucleotides are TGTGCCAGCAGCCGGCGGGAGGGTTTGGATTCACCCCTCCACTTT. This translates into CASSRREGLDSPLHF.